These T cell receptor beta chains were read from a single sample in a study of technical replicates of blood from several donors. This table comes from immunoSEQ multiplex PCR, and its TCRdb copy is limited to in-frame clones, with some not included. The table records 70,000 or so clones, under 99% of them present only once. Sample: T cells isolated from PBMCs. These receptors all stem from a human donor in good health. The CDR3 runs from the conserved cysteine through the conserved F or W. The order of the fields is J gene, V gene, clone size, D gene, CDR3 protein, CDR3 DNA. The D gene is left open where the match is weak. Part of the rows lack a size; the others show once, few, many or a class for expanded clones.

>TRBJ2-7|TRBV5-1|once|TRBD1
CASSLEWDRGSRYYEQYF
TGCGCCAGCAGCTTGGAGTGGGACAGGGGATCGCGGTACTACGAGCAGTACTTC
>TRBJ2-3|TRBV7-8|.|TRBD2
CASSWWTRFGTDTQYF
TGTGCCAGCAGCTGGTGGACTAGATTTGGGACAGATACGCAGTATTTT
>TRBJ2-7|TRBV7-6|.|TRBD1
CASSLNDGTGDKQYF
TGTGCCAGCAGCTTGAATGATGGGACAGGGGATAAGCAGTACTTC
>TRBJ2-1|TRBV9|.|.
CASSVRTSSSEQFF
TGTGCCAGCAGCGTCCGAACTAGCTCAAGTGAGCAGTTCTTC
>TRBJ2-2|TRBV29-1|.|.
CSVEEQAFTGELFF
TGCAGCGTTGAAGAACAGGCCTTCACCGGGGAGCTGTTTTTT
>TRBJ2-3|TRBV14|.|.
CASSLSTWDTQYF
TGTGCCAGCAGCCTAAGTACATGGGATACGCAGTATTTT
>TRBJ2-1|TRBV6-1|.|.
CASSELLSSYNEQFF
TGTGCCAGCAGTGAACTGCTTAGCTCCTACAATGAGCAGTTCTTC
>TRBJ2-3|TRBV15|.|TRBD2
CATSRDIAGGYSTDTQYF
TGTGCCACCAGCAGAGATATAGCGGGAGGATACAGCACAGATACGCAGTATTTT
>TRBJ2-1|TRBV19|.|TRBD2
CASSIQASGSLDEQFF
TGTGCCAGTAGTATCCAGGCCAGCGGGAGTCTCGATGAGCAGTTCTTC
>TRBJ2-1|TRBV18|.|.
CASSPMIDNEQFF
TGTGCCAGCTCACCAATGATAGACAATGAGCAGTTCTTC
>TRBJ1-4|TRBV6-1|.|TRBD1
CASSDQGAIKKLFF
TGTGCCAGCAGTGACCAGGGGGCTATCAAAAAACTGTTTTTT
>TRBJ2-1|TRBV27|.|TRBD1
CASSLPARGNEQFF
TGTGCCAGCAGTTTACCGGCCAGGGGGAATGAGCAGTTCTTC
>TRBJ2-2|TRBV5-1|.|TRBD1
CASSLRDPGQPNTGELFF
TGCGCCAGCAGCTTGCGGGACCCGGGACAGCCTAACACCGGGGAGCTGTTTTTT
>TRBJ2-1|TRBV6-5|.|.
CASSSDGHNEQFF
TGTGCCAGCAGTAGCGACGGCCACAATGAGCAGTTCTTC
>TRBJ1-2|TRBV19|.|TRBD1
CASSSFAGQNGYTF
TGTGCCAGTAGTTCATTCGCGGGACAGAATGGCTACACCTTC
>TRBJ1-2|TRBV11-2|once|.
CASSLASTGNYGYTF
TGTGCCAGCAGCTTAGCATCTACAGGGAACTATGGCTACACCTTC
>TRBJ2-3|TRBV19|.|TRBD2
CASRLAEGDHTDTQYF
TGTGCCAGTAGACTAGCGGAGGGAGATCACACAGATACGCAGTATTTT
>TRBJ2-7|TRBV7-9|.|TRBD2
CASSSGTSGTREQYF
TGTGCCAGCAGCTCCGGGACTAGCGGGACGAGGGAGCAGTACTTC
>TRBJ1-3|TRBV29-1|.|TRBD1
CSDSGQGVWSGNTIYF
TGCAGCGACTCCGGACAGGGGGTATGGTCTGGAAACACCATATATTTT
>TRBJ1-2|TRBV5-1|.|TRBD1
CASSLDREGYTF
TGCGCCAGCAGCCTGGACAGGGAAGGCTACACCTTC
>TRBJ2-7|TRBV19|.|TRBD2
CASSAGLAGDYEQYF
TGTGCCAGTAGTGCAGGACTAGCGGGGGATTACGAGCAGTACTTC
>TRBJ1-2|TRBV14|.|TRBD1
CASGTGGAYWYGYTF
TGTGCCAGCGGGACAGGGGGCGCTTATTGGTATGGCTACACCTTC
>TRBJ1-4|TRBV5-6|once|.
CASSLDGALGYEKLFF
TGTGCCAGCAGCTTGGATGGGGCCCTAGGGTATGAAAAACTGTTTTTT
>TRBJ1-1|TRBV6-5|once|.
CASSYISENTEAFF
TGTGCCAGCAGTTACATTTCAGAGAACACTGAAGCTTTCTTT
>TRBJ2-3|TRBV7-3|.|.
CASSPLRGTDTQYF
TGTGCCAGCAGCCCCCTCAGGGGCACAGATACGCAGTATTTT
>TRBJ2-7|TRBV4-1|.|TRBD1
CASSQDQGQYEQYF
TGCGCCAGCAGCCAAGATCAGGGACAGTACGAGCAGTACTTC
>TRBJ2-7|TRBV27|.|.
CASSLGRTEQYF
TGTGCCAGCAGTTTAGGGAGGACCGAGCAGTACTTC
>TRBJ2-2|TRBV25-1|.|TRBD2
CASSEGVGRGTAGELFF
TGTGCCAGCAGTGAAGGAGTCGGGAGGGGTACAGCCGGGGAGCTGTTTTTT
>TRBJ1-1|TRBV14|.|.
CASSHKGGTEAFF
TGTGCCAGCAGCCACAAGGGAGGCACTGAAGCTTTCTTT
>TRBJ1-2|TRBV5-6|.|.
CASTLTGFYGYTF
TGTGCCAGCACCTTAACAGGATTTTATGGCTACACCTTC
>TRBJ2-7|TRBV9|.|.
CASSVGGGGTAYEQYF
TGTGCCAGCAGCGTAGGGGGGGGCGGAACCGCCTACGAGCAGTACTTC
>TRBJ2-5|TRBV20-1|.|.
CSASDRQTQYF
TGCAGTGCTAGTGACAGGCAGACCCAGTACTTC
>TRBJ2-2|TRBV4-1|once|.
CASSQVATGELFF
TGCGCCAGCAGCCAAGTGGCCACCGGGGAGCTGTTTTTT
>TRBJ2-7|TRBV28|.|TRBD1
CASSPDRGLYEQYF
TGTGCCAGCAGTCCTGACAGGGGGCTCTACGAGCAGTACTTC
>TRBJ1-2|TRBV5-6|.|.
CASSSWTHNYGYTF
TGTGCCAGCAGCTCTTGGACTCACAACTATGGCTACACCTTC
>TRBJ2-3|TRBV7-9|.|.
CASSLVGQRSSTDTQYF
TGTGCCAGCAGCTTAGTCGGACAGCGCTCTAGCACAGATACGCAGTATTTT
>TRBJ1-1|TRBV5-4|.|TRBD1
CASSFQGATEAFF
TGTGCCAGCAGTTTTCAGGGGGCCACTGAAGCTTTCTTT
>TRBJ1-3|TRBV28|.|.
CASNIGGNTIYF
TGTGCCAGCAATATCGGGGGAAACACCATATATTTT
>TRBJ1-1|TRBV7-2|.|.
CASSLLRGTFF
TGTGCCAGCAGCTTATTAAGGGGGACTTTCTTT
>TRBJ2-7|TRBV11-3|.|.
CASSLSGGPYEQYF
TGTGCCAGCAGCTTATCCGGCGGGCCCTACGAGCAGTACTTC
>TRBJ2-3|TRBV11-2|once|.
CASTPRDSSSGTQYF
TGTGCCAGCACCCCGCGTGACAGTAGCTCGGGTACGCAGTATTTT
>TRBJ2-3|TRBV19|.|TRBD2
CASSGAGPGTDTQYF
TGTGCCAGTAGCGGAGCGGGACCTGGCACAGATACGCAGTATTTT
>TRBJ2-7|TRBV10-3|.|TRBD2
CAIRGLTGGREQYF
TGTGCCATCAGGGGACTTACAGGCGGGAGAGAGCAGTACTTC
>TRBJ1-2|TRBV5-1|.|TRBD1
CASSFGQGRYGYTF
TGCGCCAGCAGCTTCGGACAGGGTCGCTATGGCTACACCTTC
>TRBJ2-7|TRBV4-3|.|.
CASSRVAQGGEQYF
TGCGCCAGCAGCCGGGTCGCACAGGGGGGGGAGCAGTACTTC
>TRBJ2-2|TRBV9|.|TRBD2
CASSVGTSGAGELFF
TGTGCCAGCAGCGTAGGGACTAGCGGGGCCGGGGAGCTGTTTTTT
>TRBJ1-5|TRBV5-4|.|TRBD1
CASSLDGGQGLSNQPQHF
TGTGCCAGCAGCTTGGATGGGGGACAGGGACTAAGCAATCAGCCCCAGCATTTT
>TRBJ2-7|TRBV10-3|.|.
CAISELLFYEQYF
TGTGCCATCAGTGAACTTCTATTCTACGAGCAGTACTTC
>TRBJ2-5|TRBV5-4|.|.
CASSLNSLETQYF
TGTGCCAGCAGCTTGAACAGTCTGGAGACCCAGTACTTC
>TRBJ2-7|TRBV2|.|.
CAGTGTGGDQYF
TGTGCCGGTACAGGGACGGGAGGAGATCAGTACTTC
>TRBJ2-1|TRBV9|once|TRBD1
CASSWTGGYNEQFF
TGTGCCAGCAGCTGGACAGGGGGCTACAATGAGCAGTTCTTC
>TRBJ2-1|TRBV28|.|.
CASSFTLSSYNEQFF
TGTGCCAGCAGTTTTACGCTGAGCTCCTACAATGAGCAGTTCTTC
>TRBJ2-3|TRBV2|.|.
CASTRSSTDTQYF
TGTGCCAGCACCCGGTCTAGCACAGATACGCAGTATTTT
>TRBJ2-3|TRBV11-2|.|TRBD1
CASSRGQGDSPSTDTQYF
TGTGCCAGCAGCAGAGGACAGGGGGACTCTCCTAGCACAGATACGCAGTATTTT
>TRBJ1-1|TRBV6-1|.|TRBD1
CASSETGDRAFF
TGTGCCAGCAGTGAAACAGGGGATAGGGCTTTCTTT